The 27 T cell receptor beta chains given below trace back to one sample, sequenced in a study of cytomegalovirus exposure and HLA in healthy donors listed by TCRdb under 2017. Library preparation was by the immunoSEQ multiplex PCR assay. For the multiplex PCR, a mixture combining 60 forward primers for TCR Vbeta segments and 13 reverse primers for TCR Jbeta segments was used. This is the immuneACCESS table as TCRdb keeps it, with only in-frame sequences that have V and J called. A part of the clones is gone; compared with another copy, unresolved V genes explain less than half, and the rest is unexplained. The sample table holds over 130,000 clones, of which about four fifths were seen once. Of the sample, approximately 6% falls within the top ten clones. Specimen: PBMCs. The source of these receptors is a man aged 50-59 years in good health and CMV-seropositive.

CDR3 nucleotides: TGCGCCAGCAGCTGGGCGCAGGGCCACAATGAGCAGTTCTTC. Encoded protein: CASSWAQGHNEQFF. The chain combines TRBV5-1 with TRBJ2-1; D possibly corresponds to TRBD1 (5 bases). CDR1 and CDR2 from the germline V gene are SGHRS and YFSETQ. V lost 3 bases, J lost 5 bases, and 12 bases lay in between. The CDR3 is 14 amino acids.

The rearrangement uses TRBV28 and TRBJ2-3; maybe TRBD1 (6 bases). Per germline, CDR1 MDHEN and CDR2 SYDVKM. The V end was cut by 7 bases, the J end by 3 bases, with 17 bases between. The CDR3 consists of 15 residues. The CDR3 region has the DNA TGTGCCAGCACCCCGACGACAGGATCAACAGATACGCAGTATTTT. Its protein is CASTPTTGSTDTQYF.

The CDR3 is CASSPPGVAGNEQFF. The CDR3 DNA follows: TGTGCCAGCTCACCACCGGGAGTAGCAGGCAATGAGCAGTTCTTC. The V call is TRBV18, the J call TRBJ2-1; the D gene is possibly TRBD2 (5 bases). This CDR3 region has 15 residues. Germline CDR1 and CDR2: KGHSH and LQKENI. Trimming took 0 bases from V and 6 from J, leaving 12 bases between them. The entire variable domain, with the rest obtained from reference TRBV18 and TRBJ2-1, is as follows: NAGVMQNPRHLVRRRGQEARLRCSPMKGHSHVYWYRQLPEEGLKFMVYLQKENIIDESGMPKERFSAEFPKEGPSILRIQQVVRGDSAAYFCASSPPGVAGNEQFFGPGTRLTVL.

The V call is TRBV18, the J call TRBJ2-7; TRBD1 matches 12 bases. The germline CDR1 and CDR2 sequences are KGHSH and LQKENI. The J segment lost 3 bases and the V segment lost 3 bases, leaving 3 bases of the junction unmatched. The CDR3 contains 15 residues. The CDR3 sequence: CASSPGQGAVYEQYF. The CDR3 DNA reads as TGTGCCAGCTCACCGGGACAGGGGGCTGTCTACGAGCAGTACTTC.

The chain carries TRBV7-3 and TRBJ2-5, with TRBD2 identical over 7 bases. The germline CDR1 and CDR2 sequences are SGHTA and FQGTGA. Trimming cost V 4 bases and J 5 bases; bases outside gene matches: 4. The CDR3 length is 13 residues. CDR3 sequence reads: CASSWEGSETQYF. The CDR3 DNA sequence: TGTGCCAGCAGCTGGGAGGGGTCGGAGACCCAGTACTTC.

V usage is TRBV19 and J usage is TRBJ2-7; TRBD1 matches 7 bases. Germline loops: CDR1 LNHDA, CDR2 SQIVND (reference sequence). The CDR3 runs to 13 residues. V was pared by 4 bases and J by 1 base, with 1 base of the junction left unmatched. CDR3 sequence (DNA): TGTGCCAGTAGTACGACAGGGTCCTACGAGCAGTACTTC. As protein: CASSTTGSYEQYF.

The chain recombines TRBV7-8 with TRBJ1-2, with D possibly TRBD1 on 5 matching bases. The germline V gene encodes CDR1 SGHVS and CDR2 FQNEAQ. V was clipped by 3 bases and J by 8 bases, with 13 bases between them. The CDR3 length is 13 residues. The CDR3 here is CASSFTEQGGYTF. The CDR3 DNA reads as TGTGCCAGCAGCTTCACAGAGCAGGGAGGCTACACCTTC.

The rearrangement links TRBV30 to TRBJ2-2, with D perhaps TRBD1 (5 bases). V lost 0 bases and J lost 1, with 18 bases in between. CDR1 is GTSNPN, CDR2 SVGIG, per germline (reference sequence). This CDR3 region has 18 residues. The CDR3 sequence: CAWSVWSLLGVNTGELFF. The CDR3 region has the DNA TGTGCCTGGAGTGTATGGAGCCTCCTAGGGGTGAACACCGGGGAGCTGTTTTTT.

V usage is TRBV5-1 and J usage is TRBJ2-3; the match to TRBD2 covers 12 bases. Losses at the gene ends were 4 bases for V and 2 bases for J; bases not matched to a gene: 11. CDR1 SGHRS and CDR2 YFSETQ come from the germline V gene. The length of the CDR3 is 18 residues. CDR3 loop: CASSRLAGGGRLTDTQYF. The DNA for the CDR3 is TGCGCCAGCAGCAGGCTAGCGGGAGGGGGTCGGCTCACAGATACGCAGTATTTT. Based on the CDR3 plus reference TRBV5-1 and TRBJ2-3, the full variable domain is KAGVTQTPRYLIKTRGQQVTLSCSPISGHRSVSWYQQTPGQGLQFLFEYFSETQRNKGNFPGRFSGRQFSNSRSEMNVSTLELGDSALYLCASSRLAGGGRLTDTQYFGPGTRLTVL.

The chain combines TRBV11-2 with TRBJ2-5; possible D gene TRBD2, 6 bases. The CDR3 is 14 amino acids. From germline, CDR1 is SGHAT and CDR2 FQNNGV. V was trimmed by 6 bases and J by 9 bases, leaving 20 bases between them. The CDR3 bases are TGTGCCAGCAGTTATGGGACTTCCACCCAGGCCCAGTACTTC. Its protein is CASSYGTSTQAQYF.

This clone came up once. CDR3 DNA: TGTGCCAGCAGCTTATTTGGTAGGAACACTGAAGCTTTCTTT. Translated: CASSLFGRNTEAFF. This chain joins TRBV7-6 and TRBJ1-1; D unclear. Germline V gene lookup returns CDR1 SGHVS and CDR2 FNYEAQ. The CDR3 runs 14 residues. The V gene lost 2 bases and the J gene lost 1 base, with 8 bases spanning the gap.

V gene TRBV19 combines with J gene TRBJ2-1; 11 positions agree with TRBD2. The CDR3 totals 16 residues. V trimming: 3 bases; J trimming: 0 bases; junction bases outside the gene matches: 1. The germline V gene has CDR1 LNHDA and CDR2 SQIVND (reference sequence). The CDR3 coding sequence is TGTGCCAGTAGTATTAGCGGGAGGGCCTCCTACAATGAGCAGTTCTTC. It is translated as CASSISGRASYNEQFF. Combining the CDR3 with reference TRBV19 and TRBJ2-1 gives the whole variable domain DGGITQSPKYLFRKEGQNVTLSCEQNLNHDAMYWYRQDPGQGLRLIYYSQIVNDFQKGDIAEGYSVSREKKESFPLTVTSAQKNPTAFYLCASSISGRASYNEQFFGPGTRLTVL.

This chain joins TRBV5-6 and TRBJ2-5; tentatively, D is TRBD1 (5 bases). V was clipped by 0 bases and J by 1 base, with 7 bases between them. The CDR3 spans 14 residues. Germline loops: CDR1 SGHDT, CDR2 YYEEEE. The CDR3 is CASSLVTGQETQYF. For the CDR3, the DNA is TGTGCCAGCAGCTTGGTTACAGGCCAAGAGACCCAGTACTTC.

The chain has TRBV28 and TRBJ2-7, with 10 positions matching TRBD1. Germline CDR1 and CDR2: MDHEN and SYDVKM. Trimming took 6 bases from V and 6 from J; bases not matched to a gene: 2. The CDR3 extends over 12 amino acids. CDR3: CASSGTGVEQYF. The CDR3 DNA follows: TGTGCCAGCAGCGGGACAGGGGTCGAGCAGTACTTC.

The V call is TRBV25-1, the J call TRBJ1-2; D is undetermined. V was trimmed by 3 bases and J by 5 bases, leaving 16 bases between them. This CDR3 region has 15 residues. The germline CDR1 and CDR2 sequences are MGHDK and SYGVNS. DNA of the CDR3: TGTGCCAGCAGTGATTCCCCCACGGTTTTTTATGGCTACACCTTC. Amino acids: CASSDSPTVFYGYTF.

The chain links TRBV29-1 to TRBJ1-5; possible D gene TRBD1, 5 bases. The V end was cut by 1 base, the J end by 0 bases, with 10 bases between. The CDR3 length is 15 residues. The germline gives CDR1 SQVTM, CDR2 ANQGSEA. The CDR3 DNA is TGCAGCGTTGAAGGGGCAGGGTATAGCAATCAGCCCCAGCATTTT. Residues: CSVEGAGYSNQPQHF. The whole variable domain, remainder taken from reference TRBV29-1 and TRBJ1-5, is SAVISQKPSRDICQRGTSLTIQCQVDSQVTMMFWYRQQPGQSLTLIATANQGSEATYESGFVIDKFPISRPNLTFSTLTVSNMSPEDSSIYLCSVEGAGYSNQPQHFGDGTRLSIL.

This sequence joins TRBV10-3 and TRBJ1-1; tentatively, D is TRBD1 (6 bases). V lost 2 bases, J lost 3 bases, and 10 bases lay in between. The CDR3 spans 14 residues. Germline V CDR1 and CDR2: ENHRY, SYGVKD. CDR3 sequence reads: CAISELQGDTEAFF. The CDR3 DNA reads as TGTGCCATCAGTGAGCTACAGGGAGACACTGAAGCTTTCTTT.

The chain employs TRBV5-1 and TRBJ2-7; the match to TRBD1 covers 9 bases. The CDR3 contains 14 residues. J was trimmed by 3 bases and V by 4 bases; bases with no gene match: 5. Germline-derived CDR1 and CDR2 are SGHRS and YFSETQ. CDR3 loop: CASSPPGQGYEQYF. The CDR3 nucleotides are TGCGCCAGCAGCCCTCCGGGACAGGGCTACGAGCAGTACTTC.

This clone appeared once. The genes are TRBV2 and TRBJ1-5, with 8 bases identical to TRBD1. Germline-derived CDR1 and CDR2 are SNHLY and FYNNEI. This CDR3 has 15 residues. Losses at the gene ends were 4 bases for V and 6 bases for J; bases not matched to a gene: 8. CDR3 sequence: CASSGVTGVGQPQHF. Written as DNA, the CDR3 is TGTGCCAGCAGTGGCGTGACAGGGGTGGGTCAGCCCCAGCATTTT.

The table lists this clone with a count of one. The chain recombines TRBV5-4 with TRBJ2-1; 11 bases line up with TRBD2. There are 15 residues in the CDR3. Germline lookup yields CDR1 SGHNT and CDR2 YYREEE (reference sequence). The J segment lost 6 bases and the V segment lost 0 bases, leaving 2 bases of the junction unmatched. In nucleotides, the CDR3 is TGTGCCAGCAGCTTGGTAGCGGGAGGGGGCAATGAGCAGTTCTTC. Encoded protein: CASSLVAGGGNEQFF. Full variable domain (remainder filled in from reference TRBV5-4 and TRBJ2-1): ETGVTQSPTHLIKTRGQQVTLRCSSQSGHNTVSWYQQALGQGPQFIFQYYREEENGRGNFPPRFSGLQFPNYSSELNVNALELDDSALYLCASSLVAGGGNEQFFGPGTRLTVL.

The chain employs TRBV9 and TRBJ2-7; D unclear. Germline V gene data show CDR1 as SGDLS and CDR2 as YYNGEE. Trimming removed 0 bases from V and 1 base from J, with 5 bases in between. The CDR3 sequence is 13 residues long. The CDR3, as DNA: TGTGCCAGCAGCGTAGAAGAGTCCTACGAGCAGTACTTC. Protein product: CASSVEESYEQYF.

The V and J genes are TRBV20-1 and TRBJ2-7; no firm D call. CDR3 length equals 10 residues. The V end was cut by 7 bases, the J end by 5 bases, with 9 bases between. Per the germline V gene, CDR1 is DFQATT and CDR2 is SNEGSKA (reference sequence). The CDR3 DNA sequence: TGCAGTGTGGCTCATAACGAGCAGTACTTC. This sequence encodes CSVAHNEQYF.

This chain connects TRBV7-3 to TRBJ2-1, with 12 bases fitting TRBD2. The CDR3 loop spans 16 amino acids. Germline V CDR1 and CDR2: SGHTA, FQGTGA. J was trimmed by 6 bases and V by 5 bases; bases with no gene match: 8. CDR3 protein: CASSQTLAGGFNEQFF. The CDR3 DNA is TGTGCCAGCAGCCAAACACTAGCGGGAGGCTTCAATGAGCAGTTCTTC.

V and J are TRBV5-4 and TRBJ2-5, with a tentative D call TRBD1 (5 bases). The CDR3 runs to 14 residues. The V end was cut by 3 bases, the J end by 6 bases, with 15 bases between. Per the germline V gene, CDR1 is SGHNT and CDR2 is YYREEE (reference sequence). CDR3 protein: CASSSDTTSQTQYF. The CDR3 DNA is TGTGCCAGCAGCTCGGACACGACCAGCCAGACCCAGTACTTC. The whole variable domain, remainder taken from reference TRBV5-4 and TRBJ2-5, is ETGVTQSPTHLIKTRGQQVTLRCSSQSGHNTVSWYQQALGQGPQFIFQYYREEENGRGNFPPRFSGLQFPNYSSELNVNALELDDSALYLCASSSDTTSQTQYFGPGTRLLVL.

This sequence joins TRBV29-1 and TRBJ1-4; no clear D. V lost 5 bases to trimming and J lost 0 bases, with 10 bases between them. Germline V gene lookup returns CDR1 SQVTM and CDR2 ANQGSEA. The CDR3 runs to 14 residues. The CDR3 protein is CSVKRTSTNEKLFF. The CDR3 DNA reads TGCAGCGTTAAGAGGACTTCAACTAATGAAAAACTGTTTTTT.

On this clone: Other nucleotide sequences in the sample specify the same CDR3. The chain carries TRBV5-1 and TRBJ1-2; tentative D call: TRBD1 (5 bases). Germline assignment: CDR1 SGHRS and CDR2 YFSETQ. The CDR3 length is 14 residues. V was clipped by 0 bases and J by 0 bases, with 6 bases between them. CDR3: CASSLGQSNYGYTF. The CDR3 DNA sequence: TGCGCCAGCAGCTTGGGACAGTCTAACTATGGCTACACCTTC.

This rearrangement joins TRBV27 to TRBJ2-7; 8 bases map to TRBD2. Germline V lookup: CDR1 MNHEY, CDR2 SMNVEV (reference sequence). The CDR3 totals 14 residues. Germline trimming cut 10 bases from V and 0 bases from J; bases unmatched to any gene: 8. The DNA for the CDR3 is TGTGCCACCGGGAGGGCGGATAGCTCCTACGAGCAGTACTTC. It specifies CATGRADSSYEQYF.